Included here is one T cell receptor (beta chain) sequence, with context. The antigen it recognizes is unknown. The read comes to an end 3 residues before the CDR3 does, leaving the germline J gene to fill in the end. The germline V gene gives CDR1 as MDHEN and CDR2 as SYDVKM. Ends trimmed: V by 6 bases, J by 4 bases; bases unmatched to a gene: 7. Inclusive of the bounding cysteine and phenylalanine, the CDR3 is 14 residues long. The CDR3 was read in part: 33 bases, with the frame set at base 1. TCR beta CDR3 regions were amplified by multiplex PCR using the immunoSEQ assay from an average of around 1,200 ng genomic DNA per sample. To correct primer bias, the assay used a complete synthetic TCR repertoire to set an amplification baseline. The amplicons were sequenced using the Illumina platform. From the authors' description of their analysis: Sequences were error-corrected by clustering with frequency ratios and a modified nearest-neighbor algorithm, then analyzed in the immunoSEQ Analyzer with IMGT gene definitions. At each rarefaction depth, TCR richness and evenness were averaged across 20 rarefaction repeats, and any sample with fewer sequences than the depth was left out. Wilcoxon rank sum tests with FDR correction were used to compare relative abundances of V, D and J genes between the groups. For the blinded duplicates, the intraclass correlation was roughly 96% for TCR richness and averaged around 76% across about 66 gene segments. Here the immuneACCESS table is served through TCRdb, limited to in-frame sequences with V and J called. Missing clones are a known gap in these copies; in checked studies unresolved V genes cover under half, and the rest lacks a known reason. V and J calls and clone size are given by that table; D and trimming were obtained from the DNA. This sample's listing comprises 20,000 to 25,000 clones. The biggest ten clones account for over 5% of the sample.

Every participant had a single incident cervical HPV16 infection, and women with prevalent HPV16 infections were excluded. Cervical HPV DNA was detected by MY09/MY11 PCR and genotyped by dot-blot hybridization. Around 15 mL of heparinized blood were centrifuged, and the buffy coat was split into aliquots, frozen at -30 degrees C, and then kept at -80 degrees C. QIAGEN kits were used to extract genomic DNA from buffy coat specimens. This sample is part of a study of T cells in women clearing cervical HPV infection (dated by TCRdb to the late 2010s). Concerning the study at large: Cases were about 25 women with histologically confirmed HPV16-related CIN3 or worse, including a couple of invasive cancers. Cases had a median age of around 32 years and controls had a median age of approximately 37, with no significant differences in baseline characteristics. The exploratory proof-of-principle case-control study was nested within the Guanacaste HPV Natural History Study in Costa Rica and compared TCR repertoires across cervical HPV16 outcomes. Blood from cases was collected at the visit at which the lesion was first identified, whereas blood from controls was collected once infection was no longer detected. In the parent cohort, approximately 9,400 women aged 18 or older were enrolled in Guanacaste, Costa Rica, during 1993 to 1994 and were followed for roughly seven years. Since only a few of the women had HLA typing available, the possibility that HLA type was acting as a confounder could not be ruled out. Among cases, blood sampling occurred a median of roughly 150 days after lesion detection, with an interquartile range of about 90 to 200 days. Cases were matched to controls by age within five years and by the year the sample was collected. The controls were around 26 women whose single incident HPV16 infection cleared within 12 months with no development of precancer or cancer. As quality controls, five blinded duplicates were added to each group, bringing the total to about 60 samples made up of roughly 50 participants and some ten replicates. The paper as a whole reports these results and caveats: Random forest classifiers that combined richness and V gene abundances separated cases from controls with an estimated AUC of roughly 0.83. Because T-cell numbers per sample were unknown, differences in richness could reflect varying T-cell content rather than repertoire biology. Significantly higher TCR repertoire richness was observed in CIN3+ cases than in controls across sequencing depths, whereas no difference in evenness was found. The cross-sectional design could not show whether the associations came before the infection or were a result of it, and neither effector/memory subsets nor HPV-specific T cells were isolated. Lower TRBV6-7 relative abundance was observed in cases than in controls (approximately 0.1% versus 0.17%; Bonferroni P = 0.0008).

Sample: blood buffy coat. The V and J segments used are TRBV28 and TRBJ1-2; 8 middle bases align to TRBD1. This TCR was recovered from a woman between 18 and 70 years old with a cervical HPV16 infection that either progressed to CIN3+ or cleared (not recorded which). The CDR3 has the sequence CASRLGTGGYGYTF. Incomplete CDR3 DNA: TGTGCCAGCAGACTAGGGACAGGAGGCTATGGC.